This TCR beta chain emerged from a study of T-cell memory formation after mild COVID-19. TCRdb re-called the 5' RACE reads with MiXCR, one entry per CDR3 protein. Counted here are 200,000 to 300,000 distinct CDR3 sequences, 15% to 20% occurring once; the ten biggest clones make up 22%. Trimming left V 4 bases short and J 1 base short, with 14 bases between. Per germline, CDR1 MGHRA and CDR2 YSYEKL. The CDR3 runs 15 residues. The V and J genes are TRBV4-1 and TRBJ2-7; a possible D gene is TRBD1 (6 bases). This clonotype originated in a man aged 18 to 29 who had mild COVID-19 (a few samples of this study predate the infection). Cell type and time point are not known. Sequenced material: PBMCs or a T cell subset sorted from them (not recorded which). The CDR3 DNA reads TGCGCCAGCAGCCGAGGGGGTCTGTCGTCCTACGAGCAGTACTTC. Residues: CASSRGGLSSYEQYF.